This T cell receptor beta chain originates from a study of CD8+CD57+ T cells in acquired aplastic anemia. Broader study findings: Patients were compared with controls for CD8+ Simpson's diversity, and no significant difference emerged.

Profiling that covered TCR beta VDJ and CDR3 relied on genomic DNA as its template. TCRdb used MiXCR to reprocess the reads, holding one entry per CDR3 protein. The table lists approximately 170,000 distinct CDR3 sequences, 54% of them singletons, with roughly 15% in the top ten. The table lists this clonotype with a few counts. Its antigen is still unknown. The CDR3 extends over 12 amino acids. Germline CDR1 reads DFQATT; CDR2 reads SNEGSKA (reference sequence). The chain uses TRBV20-1 and TRBJ2-3; D is unresolved. Sequenced input: sorted CD4+, CD8+, or CD8+CD57+ T cells (not recorded which) from PBMCs. The clonotype was recovered from a human donor in good health, serving as a control. The CDR3: CVVPGSADTQYF. The CDR3, as DNA: TGCGTCGTTCCCGGGTCCGCAGATACGCAGTATTTT.